What follows is one T cell receptor beta chain and its context. The antigen is unknown. Sample treatment: about 20 received Ad26.COV2.S at low or high dose, single or two shots; about 5 received placebo; per-sample allocation not given. Sampling was performed 63 days after the first vaccine or placebo injection. V lost 4 bases to trimming and J lost 4 bases, with 14 bases between them. The CDR3 is 14 residues long. CDR1 and CDR2 from the germline V gene are SGHRS and YFSETQ. The data were taken from a study of Ad26.COV2.S vaccination and SARS-CoV-2 variants. For the study at large: The trial was COV1001 and the donor's arm was Ad26.COV2.S. Intramuscular Ad26.COV2.S doses were given once or twice, 56 days apart. Whole-study results and caveats: Measurement of non-spike TCR breadth gave similar results in vaccine and placebo recipients.

TCRdb's copy holds only in-frame clones and misses some; the assay was immunoSEQ multiplex PCR. The profile shows around 380,000 clones, roughly nine tenths of them singletons. The sequencing used peripheral blood, collected in a trial of Ad26.COV2.S vaccine versus placebo. The sequence came from a person aged 18 to 59 who received the Ad26.COV2.S COVID-19 vaccine or a placebo. The chain carries TRBV5-1 and TRBJ1-1, with D unresolved. The CDR3 loop is CASSQVLGSTEAFF. For the CDR3, the DNA is TGCGCCAGCAGCCAAGTATTGGGATCCACTGAAGCTTTCTTT.